In its sample, the clone carrying this TCR beta chain was seen a few times. Antigen: not known. Ipilimumab-mediated CTLA-4 blockade plus focal radiation was given to patients having chemo-refractory metastatic non-small-cell lung cancer. The assay was immunoSEQ multiplex PCR, and TCRdb's table has in-frame clones only and misses some. The table includes 80,000 or so clones, more than 60% detected once. The V gene end was trimmed by 5 bases and the J gene end by 4 bases; junction bases not matched to a gene: 7. CDR1 is SNHLY and CDR2 is FYNNEI in the germline V gene. The CDR3 is 14 residues long. This sample is part of a study of radiotherapy plus CTLA-4 blockade in lung cancer. The study's findings and limits: After radiotherapy and ipilimumab, tumor-derived clones expanded in peripheral blood. Reported findings show early blood T cell clone dynamics, with interferon-beta, best predicted response.

The TCR originated in a human donor with non-small cell lung cancer who had a partial response to radiotherapy plus ipilimumab. Some clones in this sample may be carry-over from other donors' samples. Specimen: peripheral blood, collected from a patient treated with radiotherapy plus ipilimumab. The chain carries TRBV2 and TRBJ1-1; 7 positions match TRBD1. CDR3 amino acids: CASSRDSRSTEAFF. The DNA of the CDR3 is TGTGCCAGCAGTCGGGACAGCCGAAGCACTGAAGCTTTCTTT.